The entry below describes one T cell receptor (beta chain). Libraries were prepared by immunoSEQ multiplex PCR; TCRdb keeps only in-frame clonotypes and omits some of them. The sample records roughly 190,000 clones, about 80% being singletons. The data originate from a study of blood T cell repertoires in COVID-19. Overall study context: Whether acute or convalescent, the COVID-19 samples came from the United States, Italy and Spain.

The V gene's germline CDR1 is SGHTA and CDR2 FQGNSA. The CDR3 length is 16 residues. V trimming: 6 bases; J trimming: 4 bases; junction bases outside the gene matches: 6. This receptor was taken from a human donor with acute or convalescent COVID-19. The donor label of this sample is uncertain. The rearrangement joins TRBV7-2 to TRBJ2-5, with 15 bases aligning to TRBD2. Source material: peripheral blood. This CDR3 reads CASRGLAGGVGETQYF. The DNA for the CDR3 is TGTGCCAGCAGGGGACTAGCGGGGGGAGTGGGAGAGACCCAGTACTTC. The full variable domain, its missing parts supplied by reference TRBV7-2 and TRBJ2-5, is GAGVSQSPSNKVTEKGKDVELRCDPISGHTALYWYRQSLGQGLEFLIYFQGNSAPDKSGLPSDRFSAERTGGSVSTLTIQRTQQEDSAVYLCASRGLAGGVGETQYFGPGTRLLVL.